Listed below are T cell receptor beta chains from one sample, sequenced in a study of response to subunit inactivated influenza vaccine. In TCRdb, the RT-PCR reads were re-called with MiXCR into one record per CDR3 protein. This table has 300,000 to 350,000 distinct CDR3 sequences, less than 25% appearing once. Here the sequenced sample was PBMCs from blood, taken 21 months after vaccination. The source of these receptors is a man aged 50 to 75 who received an inactivated influenza vaccine. Both conserved end residues are part of each CDR3.

TRBJ2-5 TRBV12-3/TRBV12-4 CASSPGTGGTQYF
TRBJ1-2 TRBV20-1 CSAAGDRNYYGYTF
TRBJ2-3 TRBV20-1 CSADQRARTDTQYF
TRBJ1-6 TRBV11-2 CASRETNSYNSPLHF
TRBJ2-5 TRBV4-2 CASSQDVGETQYF
TRBJ1-4 TRBV6-2/TRBV6-3 CASSRASNEKLFF
TRBJ2-1 TRBV18 CASSPRSGLVYNEQFF
TRBJ2-5 TRBV24-1 CATSAGGSQETQYF
TRBJ2-7 TRBV6-1 CASSPNNRGTYEQYF
TRBJ2-1 TRBV28 CASSLLGQGGNEQFF
TRBJ1-4 TRBV4-1 CASSVGVTNEKLFF
TRBJ1-2 TRBV4-2 CASSQDRGGSHYGYTF